A single sample is the source of the 3 T cell receptor beta chains below, sequenced in a study of human T cells and chemical hapten exposure. The time point is: patch test 1, 2 weeks after DPC sensitization. This sample's treatment: therapeutic diphenylcyclopropenone sensitization with weekly scalp DPC. TCRdb itself ran the RACE reads through MiXCR, one entry per CDR3 protein. The sample lists 340,000 or so distinct CDR3 sequences; under 9% were seen once. Sequenced material: whole blood, taken in connection with sensitization to the hapten diphenylcyclopropenone (DPC). All receptors come from a woman between 18 and 29 years old with alopecia areata. Some clones in this sample may be carry-over from other donors' samples.

This clonotype was observed a few times. The chain is built from TRBV4-3 and TRBJ1-5; D is possibly TRBD1 (6 bases). V dropped 3 bases and J dropped 1 base, with 10 bases sitting between them. This CDR3 has 15 amino acids. Per germline, CDR1 LGHNA and CDR2 YSLEER. CDR3 region: CASSHNRESNQPQHF. DNA of the CDR3: TGCGCCAGCAGCCATAACAGGGAAAGCAATCAGCCCCAGCATTTT.

This clonotype was detected once. A much bigger clone sits one base away, suggesting this may be a read error. The CDR3 DNA sequence: TGCGCCAGCAGCCAGCAGTGGCAACCCACAGATACGCAGTATTTT. Encoded protein: CASSQQWQPTDTQYF. The chain is built from TRBV4-3 and TRBJ2-3; no clear D gene. Trimming pared 3 bases from V and 2 bases from J, leaving 12 bases between. CDR1 LGHNA and CDR2 YSLEER come from the germline V gene. The CDR3 is 15 amino acids.

The chain employs TRBV6-1 and TRBJ1-1, with TRBD1 matching over 8 bases. The V segment lost 7 bases and the J segment 5 bases; nucleotides outside the gene matches: 6. Germline CDR1 MNHNS, CDR2 SASEGT. This CDR3 spans 13 amino acids. The CDR3 nucleotides read TGTGCCAGCAAACTACAGGGGGGGACTGAAGCTTTCTTT. This encodes CASKLQGGTEAFF.